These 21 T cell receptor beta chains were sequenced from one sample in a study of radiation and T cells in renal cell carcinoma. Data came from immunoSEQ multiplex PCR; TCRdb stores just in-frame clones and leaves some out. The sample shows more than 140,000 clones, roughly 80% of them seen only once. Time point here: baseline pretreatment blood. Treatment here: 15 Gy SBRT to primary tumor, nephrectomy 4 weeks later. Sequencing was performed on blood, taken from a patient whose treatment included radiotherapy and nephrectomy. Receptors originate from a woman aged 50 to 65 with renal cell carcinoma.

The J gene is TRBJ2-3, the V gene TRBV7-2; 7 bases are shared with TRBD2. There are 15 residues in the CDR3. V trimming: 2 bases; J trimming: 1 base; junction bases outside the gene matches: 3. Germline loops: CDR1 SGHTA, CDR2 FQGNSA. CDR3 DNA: TGTGCCAGCAGCTTAAATCTAGCGGGCACAGATACGCAGTATTTT. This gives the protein CASSLNLAGTDTQYF. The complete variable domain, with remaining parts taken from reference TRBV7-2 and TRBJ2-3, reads GAGVSQSPSNKVTEKGKDVELRCDPISGHTALYWYRQSLGQGLEFLIYFQGNSAPDKSGLPSDRFSAERTGGSVSTLTIQRTQQEDSAVYLCASSLNLAGTDTQYFGPGTRLTVL.

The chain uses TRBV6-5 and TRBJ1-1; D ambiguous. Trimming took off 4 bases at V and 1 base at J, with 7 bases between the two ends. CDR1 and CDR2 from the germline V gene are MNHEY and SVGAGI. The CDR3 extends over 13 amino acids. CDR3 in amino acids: CASSSRQNTEAFF. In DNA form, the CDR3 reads TGTGCCAGCAGTTCCAGACAGAACACTGAAGCTTTCTTT.

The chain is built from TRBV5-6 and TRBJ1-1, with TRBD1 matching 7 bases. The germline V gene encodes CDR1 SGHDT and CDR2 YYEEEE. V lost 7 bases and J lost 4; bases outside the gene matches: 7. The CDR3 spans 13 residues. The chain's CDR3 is CASGPTGSTEAFF. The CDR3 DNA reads TGTGCCAGCGGACCGACAGGGAGCACTGAAGCTTTCTTT.

As DNA, the CDR3 is TGTGCCAGCAGCGGACGGACAGGGAGGAATGAGCAGTTCTTC. Translating gives CASSGRTGRNEQFF. The V gene is TRBV9, the J gene TRBJ2-1, with 8 bases that match TRBD1. V was clipped by 3 bases and J by 7 bases; unmatched bases: 6. Germline values: CDR1 SGDLS, CDR2 YYNGEE. The CDR3 totals 14 residues. The entire variable domain, with the rest obtained from reference TRBV9 and TRBJ2-1, is as follows: DSGVTQTPKHLITATGQRVTLRCSPRSGDLSVYWYQQSLDQGLQFLIQYYNGEERAKGNILERFSAQQFPDLHSELNLSSLELGDSALYFCASSGRTGRNEQFFGPGTRLTVL.

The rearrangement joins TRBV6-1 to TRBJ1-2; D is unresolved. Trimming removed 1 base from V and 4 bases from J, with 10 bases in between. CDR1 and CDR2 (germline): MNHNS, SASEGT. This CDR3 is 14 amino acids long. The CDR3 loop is CASSEVMSFYGYTF. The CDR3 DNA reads TGTGCCAGCAGTGAAGTAATGTCTTTCTATGGCTACACCTTC.

CDR3 in amino acids: CASSLSPNSYNEQFF. The DNA for the CDR3 is TGCGCCAGCAGCTTGTCTCCTAACTCCTACAATGAGCAGTTCTTC. The chain recombines TRBV5-1 with TRBJ2-1; no clear D gene. This CDR3 comprises 15 residues. The V gene lost 1 base and the J gene lost 0 bases, with 8 bases spanning the gap. Germline V lookup: CDR1 SGHRS, CDR2 YFSETQ. The variable domain in full, completed from reference TRBV5-1 and TRBJ2-1, reads KAGVTQTPRYLIKTRGQQVTLSCSPISGHRSVSWYQQTPGQGLQFLFEYFSETQRNKGNFPGRFSGRQFSNSRSEMNVSTLELGDSALYLCASSLSPNSYNEQFFGPGTRLTVL.

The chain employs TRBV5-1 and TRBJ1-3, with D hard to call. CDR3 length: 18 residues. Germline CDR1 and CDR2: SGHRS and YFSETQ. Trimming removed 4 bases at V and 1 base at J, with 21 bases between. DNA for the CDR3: TGCGCCAGCAGCGAGGCTAAAGACTCGTATTTGTCTGGAAACACCATATATTTT. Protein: CASSEAKDSYLSGNTIYF.

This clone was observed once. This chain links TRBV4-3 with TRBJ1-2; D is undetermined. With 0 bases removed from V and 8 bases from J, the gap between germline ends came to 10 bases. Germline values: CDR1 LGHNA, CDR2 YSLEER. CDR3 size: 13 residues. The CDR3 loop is CASSQERRSGYTF. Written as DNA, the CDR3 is TGCGCCAGCAGCCAAGAAAGGCGATCGGGCTACACCTTC.

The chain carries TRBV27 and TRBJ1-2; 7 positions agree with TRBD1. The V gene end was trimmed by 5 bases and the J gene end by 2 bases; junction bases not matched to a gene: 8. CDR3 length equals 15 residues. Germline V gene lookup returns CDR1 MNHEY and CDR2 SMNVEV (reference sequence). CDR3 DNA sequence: TGTGCCAGCAGTCGAAACAGGGGACTCAACTATGGCTACACCTTC. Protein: CASSRNRGLNYGYTF.

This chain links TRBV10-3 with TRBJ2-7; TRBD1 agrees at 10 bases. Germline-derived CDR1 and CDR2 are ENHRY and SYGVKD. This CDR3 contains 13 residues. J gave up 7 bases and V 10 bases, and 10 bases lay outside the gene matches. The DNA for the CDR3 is TGTGCCAACTCTCCGGGACAGGGGTATGAGCAGTACTTC. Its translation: CANSPGQGYEQYF.

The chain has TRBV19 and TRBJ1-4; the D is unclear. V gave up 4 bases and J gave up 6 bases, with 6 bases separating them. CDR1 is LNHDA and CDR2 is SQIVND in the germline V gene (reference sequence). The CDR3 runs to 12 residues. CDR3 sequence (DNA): TGTGCCAGTAGTACCCGAGATGAAAAACTGTTTTTT. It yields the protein CASSTRDEKLFF.

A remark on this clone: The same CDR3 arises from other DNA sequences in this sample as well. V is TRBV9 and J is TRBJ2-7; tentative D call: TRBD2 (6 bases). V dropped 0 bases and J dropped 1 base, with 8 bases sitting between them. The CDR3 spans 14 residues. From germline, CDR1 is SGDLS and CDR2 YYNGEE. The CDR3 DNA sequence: TGTGCCAGCAGCGTAGGGGGGGAGTCCTACGAGCAGTACTTC. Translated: CASSVGGESYEQYF.

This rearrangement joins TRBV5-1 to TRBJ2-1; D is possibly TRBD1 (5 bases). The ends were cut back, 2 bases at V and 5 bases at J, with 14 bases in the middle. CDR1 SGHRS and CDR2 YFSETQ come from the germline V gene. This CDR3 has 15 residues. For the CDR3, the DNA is TGCGCCAGCAGCTTTGACAGTGGTGCAAACAATGAGCAGTTCTTC. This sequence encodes CASSFDSGANNEQFF. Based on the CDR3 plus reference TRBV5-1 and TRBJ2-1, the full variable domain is KAGVTQTPRYLIKTRGQQVTLSCSPISGHRSVSWYQQTPGQGLQFLFEYFSETQRNKGNFPGRFSGRQFSNSRSEMNVSTLELGDSALYLCASSFDSGANNEQFFGPGTRLTVL.

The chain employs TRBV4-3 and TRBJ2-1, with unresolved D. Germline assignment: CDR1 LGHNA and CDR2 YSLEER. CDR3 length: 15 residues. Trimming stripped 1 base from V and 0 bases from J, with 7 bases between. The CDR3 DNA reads TGCGCCAGCAGCCAAGGGGTGACCTCCTACAATGAGCAGTTCTTC. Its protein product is CASSQGVTSYNEQFF.

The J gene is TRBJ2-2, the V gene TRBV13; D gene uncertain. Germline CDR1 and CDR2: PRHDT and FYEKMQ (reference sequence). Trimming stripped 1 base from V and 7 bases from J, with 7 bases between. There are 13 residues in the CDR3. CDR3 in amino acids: CASSLVWSGELFF. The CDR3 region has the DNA TGTGCCAGCAGCTTAGTCTGGAGCGGGGAGCTGTTTTTT.

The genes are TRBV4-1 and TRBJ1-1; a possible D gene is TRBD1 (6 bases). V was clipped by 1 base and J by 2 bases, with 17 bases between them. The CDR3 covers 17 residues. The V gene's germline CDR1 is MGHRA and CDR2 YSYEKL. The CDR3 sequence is CASSQAVDEGGNTEAFF. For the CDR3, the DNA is TGCGCCAGCAGCCAAGCTGTTGACGAAGGGGGTAACACTGAAGCTTTCTTT.

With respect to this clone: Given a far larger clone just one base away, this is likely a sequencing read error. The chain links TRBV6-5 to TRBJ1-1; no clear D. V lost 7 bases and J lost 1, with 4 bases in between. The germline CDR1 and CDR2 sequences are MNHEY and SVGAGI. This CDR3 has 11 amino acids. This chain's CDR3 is CASTQNTEAFF. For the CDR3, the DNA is TGTGCCAGCACCCAGAACACTGAAGCTTTCTTT.

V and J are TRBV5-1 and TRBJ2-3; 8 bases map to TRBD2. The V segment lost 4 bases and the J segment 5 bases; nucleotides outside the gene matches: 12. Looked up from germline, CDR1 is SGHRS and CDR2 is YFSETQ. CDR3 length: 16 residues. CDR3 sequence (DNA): TGCGCCAGCAGCGGTGGTGCGGGGGGATCGATAGATACGCAGTATTTT. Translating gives CASSGGAGGSIDTQYF. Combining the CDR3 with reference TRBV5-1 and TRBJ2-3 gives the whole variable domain KAGVTQTPRYLIKTRGQQVTLSCSPISGHRSVSWYQQTPGQGLQFLFEYFSETQRNKGNFPGRFSGRQFSNSRSEMNVSTLELGDSALYLCASSGGAGGSIDTQYFGPGTRLTVL.

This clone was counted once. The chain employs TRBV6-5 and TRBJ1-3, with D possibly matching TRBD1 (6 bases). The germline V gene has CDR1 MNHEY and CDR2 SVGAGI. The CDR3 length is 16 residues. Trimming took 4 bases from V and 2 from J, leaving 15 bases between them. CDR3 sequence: CASSSHTGKTGNTIYF. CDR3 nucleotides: TGTGCCAGCAGTTCGCATACAGGGAAAACTGGAAACACCATATATTTT.

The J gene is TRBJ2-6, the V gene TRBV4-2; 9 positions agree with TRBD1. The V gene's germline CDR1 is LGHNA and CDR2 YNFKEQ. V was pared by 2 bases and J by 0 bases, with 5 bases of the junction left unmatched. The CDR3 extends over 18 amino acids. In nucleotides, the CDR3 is TGTGCCAGCAGCCAACCGGGACAGGGCCTCTCTGGGGCCAACGTCCTGACTTTC. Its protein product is CASSQPGQGLSGANVLTF.

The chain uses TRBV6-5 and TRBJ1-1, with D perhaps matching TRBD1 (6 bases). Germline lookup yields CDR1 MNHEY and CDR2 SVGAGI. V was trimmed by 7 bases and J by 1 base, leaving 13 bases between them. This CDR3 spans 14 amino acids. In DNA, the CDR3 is TGTGCCAGCACCCGGGACACCGAGAACACTGAAGCTTTCTTT. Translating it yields CASTRDTENTEAFF.